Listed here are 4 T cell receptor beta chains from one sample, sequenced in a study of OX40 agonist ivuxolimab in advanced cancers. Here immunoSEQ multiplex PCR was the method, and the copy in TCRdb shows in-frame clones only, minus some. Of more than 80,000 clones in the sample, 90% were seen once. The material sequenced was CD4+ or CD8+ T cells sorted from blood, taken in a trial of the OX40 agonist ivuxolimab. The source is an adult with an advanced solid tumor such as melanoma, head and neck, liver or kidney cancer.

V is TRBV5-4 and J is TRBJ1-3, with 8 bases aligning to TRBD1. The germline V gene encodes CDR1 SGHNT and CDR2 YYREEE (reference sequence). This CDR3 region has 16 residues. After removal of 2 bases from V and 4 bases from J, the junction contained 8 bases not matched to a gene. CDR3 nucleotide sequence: TGTGCCAGCAGCTTTGACAGGGGCTTATCCGGAAACACCATATATTTT. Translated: CASSFDRGLSGNTIYF. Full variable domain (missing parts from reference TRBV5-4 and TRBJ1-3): ETGVTQSPTHLIKTRGQQVTLRCSSQSGHNTVSWYQQALGQGPQFIFQYYREEENGRGNFPPRFSGLQFPNYSSELNVNALELDDSALYLCASSFDRGLSGNTIYFGEGSWLTVV.

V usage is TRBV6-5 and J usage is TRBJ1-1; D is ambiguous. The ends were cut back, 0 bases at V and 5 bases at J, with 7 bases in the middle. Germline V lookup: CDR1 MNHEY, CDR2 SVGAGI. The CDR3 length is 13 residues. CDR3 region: CASSYSRGTEAFF. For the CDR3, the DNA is TGTGCCAGCAGTTACTCGAGAGGTACTGAAGCTTTCTTT.

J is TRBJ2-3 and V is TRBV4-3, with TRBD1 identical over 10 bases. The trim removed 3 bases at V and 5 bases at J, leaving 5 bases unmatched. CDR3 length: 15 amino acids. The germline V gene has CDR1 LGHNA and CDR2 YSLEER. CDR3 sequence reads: CASSQGDRGGDTQYF. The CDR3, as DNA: TGCGCCAGCAGCCAGGGGGACAGGGGTGGAGATACGCAGTATTTT.

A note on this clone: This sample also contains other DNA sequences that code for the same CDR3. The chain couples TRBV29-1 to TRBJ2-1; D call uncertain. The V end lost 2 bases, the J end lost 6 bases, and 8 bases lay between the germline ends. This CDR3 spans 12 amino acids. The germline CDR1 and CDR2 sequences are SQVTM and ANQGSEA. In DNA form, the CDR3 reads TGCAGCGTTGAAACTGGCAGCAATGAGCAGTTCTTC. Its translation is CSVETGSNEQFF.